This entry lists 11 T cell receptor beta chains sequenced from one sample in a study of shared clonotypes between healthy human individuals. Terminally differentiated effector memory CD45RA+ cells were excluded by CCR7 positive selection of CD45RO-negative cells. Assay: immunoSEQ multiplex PCR; the TCRdb copy retains only in-frame clones and omits some. The data hold millions of clones, with about 95% observed a single time. Sequencing was performed on naive CD8+ T cells sorted from blood. These receptors came from a man between 18 and 35 years old in good health.

Here the CDR3 DNA reads TGTGCCTATGGCATGTTTGAAAAACTGTTTTTT. Translation gives CAYGMFEKLFF. The chain links TRBV30 to TRBJ1-4; D remains ambiguous. CDR1 is GTSNPN, CDR2 SVGIG, per germline (reference sequence). The CDR3 is made up of 11 amino acids. V was pared by 7 bases and J by 7 bases, with 10 bases between.

The chain links TRBV28 to TRBJ2-7, with D unclear. Deletions cut 2 bases from V and 2 bases from J, with 10 bases between. This CDR3 has 14 residues. Germline values: CDR1 MDHEN, CDR2 SYDVKM. CDR3 DNA: TGTGCCAGCAGTTTAGGCAGGAGAACCTACGAGCAGTACTTC. Its translation is CASSLGRRTYEQYF.

This clone occurred once. The chain is built from TRBV15 and TRBJ1-6, with D possibly matching TRBD1 (6 bases). CDR1 and CDR2 (germline): LNHNV, YYDKDF (reference sequence). The CDR3 runs 16 residues. Deletions cut 2 bases from V and 7 bases from J, with 15 bases between. The CDR3 loop reads CATSRSRGGINSPLHF. The CDR3 DNA reads as TGTGCCACCAGCAGATCCAGAGGGGGGATCAATTCACCCCTCCACTTT.

Concerning this clone: The sample holds other DNA sequences that translate to the same CDR3. This chain links TRBV9 with TRBJ2-7; D gene unclear. This CDR3 is 13 amino acids long. Germline assignment: CDR1 SGDLS and CDR2 YYNGEE. The germline V and J ends were trimmed by 1 base and 2 bases, with 7 bases remaining between them. Here the CDR3 DNA reads TGTGCCAGCAGCGTATCATCGGCCTACGAGCAGTACTTC. Protein sequence: CASSVSSAYEQYF.

The chain joins TRBV5-1 to TRBJ2-3; a possible D gene is TRBD1 (6 bases). Trimming pared 0 bases from V and 10 bases from J, leaving 9 bases between. This CDR3 has 12 residues. Germline lookup yields CDR1 SGHRS and CDR2 YFSETQ. The CDR3 DNA is TGCGCCAGCAGCTTGGTTTCAGGGGCGCAGTATTTT. Its translation is CASSLVSGAQYF.

This chain connects TRBV19 to TRBJ2-2; no definite D call. The CDR3 contains 15 residues. Looked up from germline, CDR1 is LNHDA and CDR2 is SQIVND (reference sequence). V lost 9 bases, J lost 0 bases, and 14 bases lay in between. The CDR3 region is CASLPGVTNTGELFF. Here the CDR3 DNA reads TGTGCCAGCCTCCCAGGAGTAACGAACACCGGGGAGCTGTTTTTT.

The rearrangement joins TRBV7-6 to TRBJ1-1; tentatively, D is TRBD1 (5 bases). Trimming cost V 5 bases and J 4 bases, with 17 bases left between them. CDR3 length: 15 residues. Per the germline V gene, CDR1 is SGHVS and CDR2 is FNYEAQ. This chain's CDR3 is CASSPDQGSATEAFF. The CDR3, as DNA: TGTGCCAGCAGCCCAGATCAGGGTTCCGCCACTGAAGCTTTCTTT.

This clone came up once. The chain's CDR3 is CAVLAGDSSYNEQFF. As DNA, the CDR3 is TGTGCCGTCTTAGCGGGGGACTCCTCCTACAATGAGCAGTTCTTC. The J gene is TRBJ2-1, the V gene TRBV19; TRBD2 agrees at 9 bases. From germline, CDR1 is LNHDA and CDR2 SQIVND (reference sequence). J was trimmed by 0 bases and V by 11 bases; bases with no gene match: 8. CDR3 length: 15 residues.

A single count supports this clone. This same CDR3 is encoded by further DNA sequences in the sample. This chain uses TRBV27 with TRBJ1-5; a possible D gene is TRBD1 (5 bases). V was trimmed by 0 bases and J by 6 bases, leaving 9 bases between them. This CDR3 is built from 14 residues. Germline loops: CDR1 MNHEY, CDR2 SMNVEV (reference sequence). CDR3 DNA sequence: TGTGCCAGCAGTTTATCGGAGGGGAGTCAGCCCCAGCATTTT. Translating gives CASSLSEGSQPQHF.

This rearrangement joins TRBV13 to TRBJ2-3, with 8 bases matching TRBD2. Germline loops: CDR1 PRHDT, CDR2 FYEKMQ (reference sequence). The CDR3 has 17 residues. The trim removed 5 bases at V and 2 bases at J, leaving 12 bases unmatched. CDR3 nucleotide sequence: TGTGCCAGCAGCCAAGACCAGCGGGGGCCGTACACAGATACGCAGTATTTT. Its translation: CASSQDQRGPYTDTQYF.

This clone appeared a single time. DNA for the CDR3: TGTGCCAGCAACCAATTACTGGGGGGTTTTGGAGAAAAACTGTTTTTT. It specifies CASNQLLGGFGEKLFF. The chain recombines TRBV6-6 with TRBJ1-4, with D possibly being TRBD1 (5 bases). This CDR3 has 16 amino acids. V was trimmed by 7 bases and J by 8 bases, leaving 23 bases between them. Germline CDR1 MNHNY, CDR2 SVGAGI (reference sequence).